This T cell receptor beta chain stems from a study of blood T cell repertoires in COVID-19. Study background: COVID-19 samples, acute and convalescent, were from the United States, Italy and Spain. PBMCs, B-cell-depleted T cells, or T cells provided the cDNA or gDNA that made up the material.

In the authors' workflow: Quantification of nucleated cells was approximated via reference gene primer amplification. Only in-frame clones appear in the TCRdb table, and some are missing; sequencing was by immunoSEQ multiplex PCR. V, J and clone size are those of that table, while D and trimming were read from the DNA. The sample contains about 190,000 clones, approximately 90% of which appear only once. V was pared by 6 bases and J by 1 base, with 12 bases between. Germline V gene data show CDR1 as SGHDN and CDR2 as FVKESK. The CDR3 consists of 15 residues. This clone was observed once. The chain is built from TRBV14 and TRBJ2-2; possibly TRBD1 for D (7 bases). The sample consisted of peripheral blood. The source of this sequence is a human donor in a cohort sampled during active COVID-19. Written as DNA, the CDR3 is TGTGCCAGCAGGCGGGACAGCTTGAACACCGGGGAGCTGTTTTTT. Translating gives CASRRDSLNTGELFF.